This TCR beta chain was retrieved from a study of T cell repertoires and Cas9 in healthy adults. Study background: Multi-effector potency, cytotoxicity and lineage were assessed in SpCas9-reactive CD4 and CD8 T cells. General observations from the study: In vitro, SpCas9-reactive Tregs were reported to curb effector T cell proliferation and function.

Germline CDR1 and CDR2: GTSNPN and SVGIG (reference sequence). The CDR3 is 14 residues long. V lost 3 bases, J lost 3 bases, and 14 bases lay in between. Sequenced by immunoSEQ multiplex PCR; TCRdb stores in-frame clones only, minus some. Of about 15,000 clones listed, roughly 89% are singletons. On this clone itself: Its matching antigen is unknown.

V usage is TRBV30 and J usage is TRBJ1-1; TRBD1 might be the D (5 bases). Sequenced: Tregs (CD4+, CD25+, CD127-, CD137-, CD154-) from PBMCs; culture status not recorded. The TCR was taken from a human donor in good health. The CDR3 DNA reads TGTGCCTGGAGCCCGGGACTCCAGGACACTGAAGCTTTCTTT. This translates into CAWSPGLQDTEAFF.